This T cell receptor (beta chain) was captured by sequencing in a study of vaccination and CD4 T cells after COVID-19. Findings of the study overall: Within the convalescent patients, a median roughly 87% of the SARS-CoV-2-reactive clones were ones that appeared only post-vaccination. 304 of 307 vaccine-specific clones from convalescent patients were spike mono-reactive. Going from roughly 21 to 40, median SARS-CoV-2-reactive clonotypes did not rise significantly.

This sample's treatment: roughly nine-day PBMC culture with coronavirus spike peptide pools or control peptides (ViraFEST assay). With the Oncomine TCR Beta short-read assay, DNA from cultured CD4+ T cells was sequenced. Genomic DNA was drawn out of CD4+ T cells grown in culture. Via MiXCR, TCRdb re-called the PCR reads, giving one row per CDR3 protein. In the table there are approximately 16,000 distinct CDR3 sequences, approximately 57% of which are singletons. This CDR3 region has 12 residues. Germline-derived CDR1 and CDR2 are SGHVS and FNYEAQ. Worth noting for this clonotype: The antigen remains unidentified. Germline is not matched at one junction end, which may reflect a read error.

Sequencing was performed on CD4+ T cells from blood, cultured in vitro. The source of this sequence is a human donor who had recovered from COVID-19. The genes are TRBV7-6 and TRBJ2-7; D perhaps matches TRBD1 (5 bases). CDR3 region: CASSPQGRLQHF. The DNA for the CDR3 is TGTGCCAGCAGCCCGCAGGGCCGGCTGCAGCACTTC.